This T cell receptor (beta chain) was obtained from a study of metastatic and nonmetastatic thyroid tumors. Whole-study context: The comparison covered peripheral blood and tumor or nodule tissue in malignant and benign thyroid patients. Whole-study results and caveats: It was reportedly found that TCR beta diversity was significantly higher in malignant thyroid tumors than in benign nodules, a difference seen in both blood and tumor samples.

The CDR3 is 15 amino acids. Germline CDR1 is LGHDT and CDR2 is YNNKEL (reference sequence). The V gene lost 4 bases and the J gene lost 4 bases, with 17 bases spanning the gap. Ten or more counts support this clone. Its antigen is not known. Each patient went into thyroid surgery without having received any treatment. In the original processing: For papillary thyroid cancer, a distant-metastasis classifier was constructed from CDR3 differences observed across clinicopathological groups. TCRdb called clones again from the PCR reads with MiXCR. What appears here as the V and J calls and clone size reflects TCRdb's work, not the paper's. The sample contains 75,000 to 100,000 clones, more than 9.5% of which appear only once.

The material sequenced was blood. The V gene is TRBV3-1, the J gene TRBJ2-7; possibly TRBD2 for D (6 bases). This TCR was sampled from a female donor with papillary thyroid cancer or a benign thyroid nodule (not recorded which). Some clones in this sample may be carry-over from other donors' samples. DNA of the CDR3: TGTGCCAGCAGCCTCCGGGGGAGAAGCTCATACGAGCAGTACTTC. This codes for CASSLRGRSSYEQYF.